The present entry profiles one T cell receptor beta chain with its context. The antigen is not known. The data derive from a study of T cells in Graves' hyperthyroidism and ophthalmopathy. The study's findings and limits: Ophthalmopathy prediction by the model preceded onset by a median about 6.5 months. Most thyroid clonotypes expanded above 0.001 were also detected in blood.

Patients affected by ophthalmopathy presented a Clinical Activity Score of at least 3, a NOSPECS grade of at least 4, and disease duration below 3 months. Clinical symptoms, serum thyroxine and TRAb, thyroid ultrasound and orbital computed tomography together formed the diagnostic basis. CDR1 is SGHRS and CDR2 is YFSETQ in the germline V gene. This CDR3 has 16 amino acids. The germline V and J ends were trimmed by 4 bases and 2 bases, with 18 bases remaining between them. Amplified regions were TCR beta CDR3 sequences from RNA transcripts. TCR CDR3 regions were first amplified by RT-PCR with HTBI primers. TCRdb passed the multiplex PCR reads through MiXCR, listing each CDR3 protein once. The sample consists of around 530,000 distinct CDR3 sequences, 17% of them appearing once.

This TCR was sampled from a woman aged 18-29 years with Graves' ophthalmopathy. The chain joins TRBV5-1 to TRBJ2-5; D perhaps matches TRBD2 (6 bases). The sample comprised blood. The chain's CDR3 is CASSPPGGTKQETQYF. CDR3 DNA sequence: TGCGCCAGCAGCCCCCCTGGGGGGACGAAACAAGAGACCCAGTACTTC.